The clone carrying this T cell receptor beta chain was seen more than once but under ten times. As to time point: sample taken at primary tumor resection. The CDR3 consists of 12 residues. The ends were cut back, 5 bases at V and 7 bases at J, with 11 bases in the middle. One entry per CDR3 protein, called by TCRdb with MiXCR from the 5' RACE reads. In the table there are tens of thousands of distinct CDR3 sequences, roughly 5.9% of which are singletons. The record originates from a study of spatial heterogeneity in lung cancer. Overall study context: Averaged across combinations, each unique TCR and UMI pairing appeared more than ten times in raw reads, which were uncorrected.

The source was PBMCs, collected at surgery. The chain couples TRBV12-3 or TRBV12-4 to TRBJ2-5; D gene unclear. This clonotype was obtained from a female donor with early-stage non-small cell lung cancer. In DNA, the CDR3 is TGTGCCAGCAGTATCCCCGAGTTGACCCAGTACTTC. It encodes CASSIPELTQYF.